Described below is a single T cell receptor (beta chain) sequence and its context. This entry belongs to a study of shared clonotypes between healthy human individuals. Only in-frame clones appear in the TCRdb table, and some are missing; sequencing was by immunoSEQ multiplex PCR. Altogether 2 million to 3 million clones are present, more than 85% being singletons, with the ten largest covering more than 0.35%. There are 14 residues in the CDR3. V gave up 7 bases and J gave up 2 bases, with 15 bases separating them. Germline CDR1 is SGHTA and CDR2 is FQGNSA. The chain links TRBV7-2 to TRBJ2-7; D might be TRBD1 (7 bases). This receptor was taken from a young man in good health. Some clones in this sample may be carry-over from other donors' samples. Specimen: naive CD4+ T cells from PBMCs. The subset here: CD45RA+ positively selected. Here the CDR3 DNA reads TGTGCCAGCACCAGGGGGGCAGGGCCCTACGAGCAGTACTTC. Protein sequence: CASTRGAGPYEQYF.